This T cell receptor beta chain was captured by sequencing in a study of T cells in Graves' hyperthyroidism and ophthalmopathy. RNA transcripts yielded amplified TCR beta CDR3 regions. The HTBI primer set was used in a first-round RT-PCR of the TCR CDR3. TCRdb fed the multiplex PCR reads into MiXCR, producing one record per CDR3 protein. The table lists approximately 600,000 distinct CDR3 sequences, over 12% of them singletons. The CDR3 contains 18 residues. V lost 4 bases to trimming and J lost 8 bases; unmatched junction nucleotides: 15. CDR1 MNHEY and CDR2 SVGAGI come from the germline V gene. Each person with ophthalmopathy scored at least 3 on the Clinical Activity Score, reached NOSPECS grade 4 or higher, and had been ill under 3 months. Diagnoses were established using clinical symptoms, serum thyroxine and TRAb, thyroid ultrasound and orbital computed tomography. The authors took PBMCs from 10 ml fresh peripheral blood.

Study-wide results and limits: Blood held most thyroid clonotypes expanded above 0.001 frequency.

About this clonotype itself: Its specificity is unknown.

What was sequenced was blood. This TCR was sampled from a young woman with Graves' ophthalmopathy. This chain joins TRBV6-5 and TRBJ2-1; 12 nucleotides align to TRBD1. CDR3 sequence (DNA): TGTGCCAGCAGTTCCAGTCCCGGGACAGGGGGCGTCTTCGATGAGCAGTTCTTC. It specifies CASSSSPGTGGVFDEQFF.